Presented here are 24 T cell receptor beta chains from one specimen sequenced in a study of blood T cell repertoires in COVID-19. The protocol was immunoSEQ multiplex PCR, while the TCRdb copy is restricted to in-frame clones and leaves out a portion. There are over 45,000 clones in the sample; roughly 80% occur only once, and approximately 6% lies in the top ten. Sequenced material: peripheral blood. The receptors here all came from a human donor in a cohort sampled during active or convalescent COVID-19.

A few counts support this clone. The V gene is TRBV27, the J gene TRBJ2-2; no reliable D call. The CDR3 covers 15 residues. Germline V lookup: CDR1 MNHEY, CDR2 SMNVEV (reference sequence). Trimming removed 4 bases from V and 0 bases from J, with 9 bases in between. In nucleotides, the CDR3 is TGTGCCAGCAGTTGGGCAACGGCGAACACCGGGGAGCTGTTTTTT. Translated: CASSWATANTGELFF.

The chain has TRBV7-2 and TRBJ1-1; TRBD1 agrees at 8 bases. The germline gives CDR1 SGHTA, CDR2 FQGNSA. Trimming at V came to 1 base and at J to 6 bases, leaving 7 bases not matched to a gene. This CDR3 is built from 15 residues. The CDR3 nucleotides read TGTGCCAGCAGCTTAGGTGGACAGGGACGTTCTGAAGCTTTCTTT. This gives the protein CASSLGGQGRSEAFF. Full variable domain (rest looked up from reference TRBV7-2 and TRBJ1-1): GAGVSQSPSNKVTEKGKDVELRCDPISGHTALYWYRQSLGQGLEFLIYFQGNSAPDKSGLPSDRFSAERTGGSVSTLTIQRTQQEDSAVYLCASSLGGQGRSEAFFGQGTRLTVV.

The chain uses TRBV9 and TRBJ1-4, with D hard to call. CDR1 is SGDLS and CDR2 is YYNGEE in the germline V gene. This CDR3 is 16 amino acids long. With 4 bases removed from V and 1 base from J, the gap between germline ends came to 14 bases. The CDR3 bases are TGTGCCAGCAGCCCTTTTACCCGGGGAACTAATGAAAAACTGTTTTTT. It specifies CASSPFTRGTNEKLFF.

The rearrangement joins TRBV5-6 to TRBJ1-2; 9 bases line up with TRBD1. In germline, CDR1 is SGHDT, CDR2 YYEEEE. The CDR3 extends over 18 amino acids. The junction had 11 bases not matched to a gene; V was cut back by 2 bases and J by 0 bases. CDR3 bases: TGTGCCAGCAGCTTACCAAACAGGGGGCAGATAGCTAACTATGGCTACACCTTC. It translates to CASSLPNRGQIANYGYTF.

The rearrangement links TRBV15 to TRBJ2-7, with 9 bases lining up with TRBD1. Trimming at V came to 3 bases and at J to 4 bases, leaving 4 bases not matched to a gene. CDR3 length: 14 residues. Per germline, CDR1 LNHNV and CDR2 YYDKDF (reference sequence). In DNA, the CDR3 is TGTGCCACCAGCAGGAAACAGGGGGCTTACGAGCAGTACTTC. It encodes CATSRKQGAYEQYF.

V gene TRBV7-6 combines with J gene TRBJ1-5; tentatively, D is TRBD1 (5 bases). This CDR3 has 18 residues. Trimming pared 1 base from V and 1 base from J, leaving 17 bases between. CDR1 is SGHVS and CDR2 is FNYEAQ in the germline V gene. The CDR3 DNA reads TGTGCCAGCAGCTTAGGGAGGGCGGGGGGACTGAGCAATCAGCCCCAGCATTTT. Translating it yields CASSLGRAGGLSNQPQHF.

This chain connects TRBV5-1 to TRBJ1-4; 9 bases are a match to TRBD1. The CDR3 has 15 residues. The V segment lost 4 bases and the J segment 2 bases; nucleotides outside the gene matches: 3. CDR1 and CDR2 (germline): SGHRS, YFSETQ. The CDR3 here is CASSPGTGTNEKLFF. CDR3 coding DNA: TGCGCCAGCAGCCCTGGGACAGGGACTAATGAAAAACTGTTTTTT.

The V and J genes are TRBV9 and TRBJ2-3, with 7 bases fitting TRBD2. CDR3 length: 16 amino acids. Per germline, CDR1 SGDLS and CDR2 YYNGEE. J lost 4 bases, V lost 5 bases, and 13 bases had no gene match. The CDR3 here is CASSGRGSGSSDTQYF. In DNA form, the CDR3 reads TGTGCCAGCAGTGGCCGGGGTAGCGGGTCCTCAGATACGCAGTATTTT.

The J gene is TRBJ1-1, the V gene TRBV4-1, with TRBD1 matching over 8 bases. This CDR3 has 15 residues. Germline V gives CDR1 MGHRA, CDR2 YSYEKL. V was pared by 1 base and J by 5 bases, with 6 bases of the junction left unmatched. The CDR3 sequence: CASSQAYRGRTEAFF. The CDR3 bases are TGCGCCAGCAGCCAAGCCTACAGGGGGAGAACTGAAGCTTTCTTT.

The gene calls are TRBV5-5 and TRBJ2-2, with 7 bases matching TRBD1. The CDR3 totals 15 residues. J was trimmed by 4 bases and V by 0 bases; bases with no gene match: 3. CDR1 is SGHKS and CDR2 is YYEKEE in the germline V gene (reference sequence). CDR3 sequence: CASSLGGQLTGELFF. The CDR3 DNA reads TGTGCCAGCAGCTTGGGGGGACAGCTCACCGGGGAGCTGTTTTTT. The variable domain in full, with the rest retrieved from reference TRBV5-5 and TRBJ2-2, is DAGVTQSPTHLIKTRGQQVTLRCSPISGHKSVSWYQQVLGQGPQFIFQYYEKEERGRGNFPDRFSARQFPNYSSELNVNALLLGDSALYLCASSLGGQLTGELFFGEGSRLTVL.

The chain carries TRBV19 and TRBJ1-2; the match to TRBD1 covers 8 bases. After removal of 5 bases from V and 5 bases from J, the junction contained 7 bases not matched to a gene. Germline loops: CDR1 LNHDA, CDR2 SQIVND (reference sequence). The CDR3 spans 14 residues. CDR3 DNA: TGTGCCAGTAGTGCTGGACAGGGTTGGTATGGCTACACCTTC. As protein: CASSAGQGWYGYTF.

The chain uses TRBV18 and TRBJ2-7, with 12 bases identical to TRBD1. The germline V gene encodes CDR1 KGHSH and CDR2 LQKENI. V lost 3 bases and J lost 5; bases outside the gene matches: 8. The CDR3 sequence is 16 residues long. This chain's CDR3 is CASSPIGGQGANEQYF. The CDR3, as DNA: TGTGCCAGCTCACCGATTGGGGGACAGGGGGCGAACGAGCAGTACTTC.

The chain employs TRBV3-1 (or the pseudogene TRBV3-2) and TRBJ1-1; TRBD1 might be the D (6 bases). V was cut by 6 bases and J by 1 base, with 9 bases left in between. The CDR3 has 13 amino acids. CDR1 and CDR2 (germline): LGHDT, YNNKEL (reference sequence). The CDR3 nucleotides read TGTGCCAGCAGACAGGGTGCGAACACTGAAGCTTTCTTT. It yields the protein CASRQGANTEAFF.

The chain couples TRBV4-1 to TRBJ1-4; possible D gene TRBD1, 6 bases. Per germline, CDR1 MGHRA and CDR2 YSYEKL. V lost 1 base to trimming and J lost 8 bases, with 17 bases between them. This CDR3 spans 16 amino acids. This CDR3 reads CASSQGLSRGDEKLFF. The CDR3 DNA reads TGCGCCAGCAGCCAAGGATTATCCAGGGGCGACGAAAAACTGTTTTTT.

This clone has a single count. V gene TRBV7-2 combines with J gene TRBJ2-3; 9 nucleotides agree with TRBD1. Looked up from germline, CDR1 is SGHTA and CDR2 is FQGNSA. The CDR3 is made up of 16 amino acids. V lost 6 bases, J lost 2 bases, and 9 bases stayed unmatched. Here the CDR3 DNA reads TGTGCCAGCAGTCCCGCCGGGACAGGGACCACAGATACGCAGTATTTT. It codes for CASSPAGTGTTDTQYF. Full variable domain (remainder filled in from reference TRBV7-2 and TRBJ2-3): GAGVSQSPSNKVTEKGKDVELRCDPISGHTALYWYRQSLGQGLEFLIYFQGNSAPDKSGLPSDRFSAERTGGSVSTLTIQRTQQEDSAVYLCASSPAGTGTTDTQYFGPGTRLTVL.

J is TRBJ2-7 and V is TRBV3-1 (or the pseudogene TRBV3-2); no definite D call. The CDR3 is made up of 14 amino acids. Per the germline V gene, CDR1 is LGHDT and CDR2 is YNNKEL (reference sequence). V lost 0 bases to trimming and J lost 3 bases, with 9 bases between them. The CDR3 reads CASSQDRVFYEQYF. The CDR3 coding sequence is TGTGCCAGCAGCCAAGATCGGGTTTTCTACGAGCAGTACTTC.

V is TRBV11-2 and J is TRBJ1-4; 10 bases are a match to TRBD1. The V and J ends lost 6 bases and 6 bases, in that order; junction bases with no gene match: 7. This CDR3 is built from 15 residues. Germline V gene sequence: CDR1 SGHAT, CDR2 FQNNGV. This chain's CDR3 is CASRGGQGGYEKLFF. DNA of the CDR3: TGTGCCAGCAGAGGAGGACAGGGGGGGTATGAAAAACTGTTTTTT.

The chain carries TRBV7-9 and TRBJ1-2; 10 bases are shared with TRBD1. The CDR3 runs 15 residues. In germline, CDR1 is SEHNR, CDR2 FQNEAQ (reference sequence). J gave up 4 bases and V 5 bases, and 7 bases lay outside the gene matches. CDR3 bases: TGTGCCAGCAGCCCAGACAGGGGGCTCGGCTATGGCTACACCTTC. Translating gives CASSPDRGLGYGYTF.

This clone turned up a few times. The chain is built from TRBV19 and TRBJ2-3, with 10 bases aligning to TRBD1. CDR1 is LNHDA and CDR2 is SQIVND in the germline V gene (reference sequence). Losses at the gene ends were 3 bases for V and 4 bases for J; bases not matched to a gene: 4. The CDR3 loop spans 15 amino acids. The CDR3 nucleotides read TGTGCCAGTAGTATCCTAGGACAGGGGGCAGATACGCAGTATTTT. It codes for CASSILGQGADTQYF.

This rearrangement joins TRBV2 to TRBJ1-4; D is unresolved. The V end was cut by 9 bases, the J end by 0 bases, with 8 bases between. Germline CDR1 SNHLY, CDR2 FYNNEI. The CDR3 contains 13 residues. CDR3 amino acids: CASSSATNEKLFF. The CDR3 coding sequence is TGTGCCAGTAGTTCAGCAACTAATGAAAAACTGTTTTTT. Looking up the rest from reference TRBV2 and TRBJ1-4 gives the full variable domain: EPEVTQTPSHQVTQMGQEVILRCVPISNHLYFYWYRQILGQKVEFLVSFYNNEISEKSEIFDDQFSVERPDGSNFTLKIRSTKLEDSAMYFCASSSATNEKLFFGSGTQLSVL.

This chain links TRBV5-4 with TRBJ2-7; 8 nucleotides align to TRBD1. CDR3 length: 15 residues. CDR1 and CDR2 (germline): SGHNT, YYREEE (reference sequence). The ends lost 2 bases at V and 0 bases at J; junction bases unmatched: 4. In nucleotides, the CDR3 is TGTGCCAGCAGCTTAGGACAGGGCGTCTCCTACGAGCAGTACTTC. This gives the protein CASSLGQGVSYEQYF. Using reference TRBV5-4 and TRBJ2-7 for the parts outside the CDR3, the full variable domain is ETGVTQSPTHLIKTRGQQVTLRCSSQSGHNTVSWYQQALGQGPQFIFQYYREEENGRGNFPPRFSGLQFPNYSSELNVNALELDDSALYLCASSLGQGVSYEQYFGPGTRLTVT.

This clone appeared once. The CDR3 loop is CASSTRTGAGNTIYF. CDR3 nucleotides: TGTGCCAGCAGTACCAGAACAGGGGCTGGAAACACCATATATTTT. The V and J genes are TRBV25-1 and TRBJ1-3; 7 positions agree with TRBD1. CDR3 size: 15 residues. Germline V gene sequence: CDR1 MGHDK, CDR2 SYGVNS. J gave up 2 bases and V 5 bases, and 6 bases lay outside the gene matches.

The rearrangement uses TRBV7-3 and TRBJ1-2; D uncertain. Germline-derived CDR1 and CDR2 are SGHTA and FQGTGA. The germline V and J ends were trimmed by 5 bases and 6 bases, with 16 bases remaining between them. The length of the CDR3 is 14 residues. The CDR3 is CASSPSFGGNGYTF. The CDR3 DNA is TGTGCCAGCAGCCCGTCGTTTGGAGGGAATGGCTACACCTTC.

The V and J genes are TRBV29-1 and TRBJ1-2, with D possibly matching TRBD1 (5 bases). CDR1 and CDR2 from the germline V gene are SQVTM and ANQGSEA. V lost 1 base and J 3 bases, leaving 18 bases between the germline ends. The CDR3 contains 16 residues. The chain's CDR3 is CSVEGGALNKYYGYTF. The CDR3 bases are TGCAGCGTTGAAGGCGGGGCGCTGAATAAATACTATGGCTACACCTTC.